The T cell receptor (beta chain) under discussion was sequenced for a study of T-cell memory formation after mild COVID-19. V shed 6 bases and J 5 bases; nucleotides not matched to a gene: 7. The CDR3 runs 14 residues. Per the germline V gene, CDR1 is PRHDT and CDR2 is FYEKMQ (reference sequence). This clonotype turned up a few times. Antigen: not known. UMIs and sample barcodes were carried by the TCR alpha and TCR beta cDNA libraries that 5'RACE produced using constant-segment primers. TCRdb re-called the 5' RACE reads with MiXCR, one entry per CDR3 protein. The table records roughly 300,000 distinct CDR3 sequences, 15% to 20% of them present only once. Study results and limitations: Pre-infection memory showed some responding clones, and this suggested that cross-reactive memory joined.

The receptor's source is a man between 18 and 29 years old who had mild COVID-19 (a few samples of this study predate the infection). Cell type and time point are not known. This chain joins TRBV13 and TRBJ2-5; TRBD2 agrees at 9 bases. Specimen: PBMCs or a T cell subset sorted from them (not recorded which). CDR3 residues: CASRRAGGGETQYF. CDR3 sequence (DNA): TGTGCCAGCAGACGAGCGGGGGGCGGTGAGACCCAGTACTTC.